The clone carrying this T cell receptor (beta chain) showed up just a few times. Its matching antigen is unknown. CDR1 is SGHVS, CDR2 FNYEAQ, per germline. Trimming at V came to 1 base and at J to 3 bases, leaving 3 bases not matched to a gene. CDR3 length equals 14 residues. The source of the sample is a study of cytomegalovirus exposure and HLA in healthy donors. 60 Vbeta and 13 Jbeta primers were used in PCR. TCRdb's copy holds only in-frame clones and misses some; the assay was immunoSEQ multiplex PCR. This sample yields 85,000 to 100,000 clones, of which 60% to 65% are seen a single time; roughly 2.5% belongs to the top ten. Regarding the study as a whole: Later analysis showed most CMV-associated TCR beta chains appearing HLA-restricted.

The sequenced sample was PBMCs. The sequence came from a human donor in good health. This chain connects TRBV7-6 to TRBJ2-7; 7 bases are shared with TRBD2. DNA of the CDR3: TGTGCCAGCAGCTTAGGACGGGGGGACTACGAGCAGTACTTC. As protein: CASSLGRGDYEQYF.